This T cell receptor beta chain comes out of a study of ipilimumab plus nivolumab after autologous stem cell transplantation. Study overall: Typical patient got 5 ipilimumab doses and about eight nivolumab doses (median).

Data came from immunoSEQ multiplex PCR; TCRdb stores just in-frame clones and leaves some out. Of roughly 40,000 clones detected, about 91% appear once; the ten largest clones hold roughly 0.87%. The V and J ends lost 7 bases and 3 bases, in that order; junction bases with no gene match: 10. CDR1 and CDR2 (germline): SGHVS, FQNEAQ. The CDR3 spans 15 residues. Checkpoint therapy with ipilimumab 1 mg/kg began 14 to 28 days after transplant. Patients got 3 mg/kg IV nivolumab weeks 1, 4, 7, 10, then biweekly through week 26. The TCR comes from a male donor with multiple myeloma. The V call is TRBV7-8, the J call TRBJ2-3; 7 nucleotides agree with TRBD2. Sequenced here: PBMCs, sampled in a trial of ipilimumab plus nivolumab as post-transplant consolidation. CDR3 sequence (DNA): TGTGCCAGCACCCCCGGTACAGCGGGAACAGATACGCAGTATTTT. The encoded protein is CASTPGTAGTDTQYF.